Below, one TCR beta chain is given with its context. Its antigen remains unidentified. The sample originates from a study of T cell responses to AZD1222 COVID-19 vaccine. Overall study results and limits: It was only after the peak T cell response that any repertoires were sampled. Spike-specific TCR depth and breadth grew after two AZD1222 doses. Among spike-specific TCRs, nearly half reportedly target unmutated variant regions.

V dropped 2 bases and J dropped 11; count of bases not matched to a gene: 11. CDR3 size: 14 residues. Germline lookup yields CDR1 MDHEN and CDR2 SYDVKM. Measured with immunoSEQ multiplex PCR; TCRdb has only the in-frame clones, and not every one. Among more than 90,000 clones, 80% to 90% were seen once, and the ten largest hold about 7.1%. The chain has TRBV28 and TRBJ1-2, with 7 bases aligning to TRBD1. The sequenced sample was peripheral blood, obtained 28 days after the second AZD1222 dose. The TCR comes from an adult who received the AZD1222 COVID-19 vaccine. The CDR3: CASSLDDRAMRYTF. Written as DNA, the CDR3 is TGTGCCAGCAGTTTAGACGACAGGGCTATGAGATACACCTTC.